The present T cell receptor (beta chain) was sequenced within a study of shared clonotypes between healthy human individuals. Across the study: The plates for each donor numbered three CD4 naive, three CD4 memory, two CD8 naive and one CD8 memory.

The CDR3 contains 17 residues. The V gene's germline CDR1 is MGHDK and CDR2 SYGVNS. Trimming removed 3 bases from V and 6 bases from J; junction bases left unmatched: 8. Each cell subset's genomic DNA was divided evenly among several immunoSEQ plates. Some clones are missing from TCRdb's copy, which holds only in-frame ones; the method was immunoSEQ multiplex PCR. The sample lists 110,000 or so clones, over 65% occurring once. Findings of the study overall: Larger estimated richness was generally seen in naive subsets than in memory subsets.

This clone has ten or more counts. Its antigen is unknown. The sequencing input was memory CD8+ T cells sorted from blood. Stated subset: CD45RO+ cells pooled with CCR7-negative TemRA cells. This sequence was found in a woman in her 30s in good health. The chain combines TRBV25-1 with TRBJ2-7; 16 bases align to TRBD2. CDR3 sequence reads: CASSELTGTSGRGEQYF. The CDR3 DNA sequence: TGTGCCAGCAGTGAGCTCACCGGGACTAGCGGGAGGGGCGAGCAGTACTTC.